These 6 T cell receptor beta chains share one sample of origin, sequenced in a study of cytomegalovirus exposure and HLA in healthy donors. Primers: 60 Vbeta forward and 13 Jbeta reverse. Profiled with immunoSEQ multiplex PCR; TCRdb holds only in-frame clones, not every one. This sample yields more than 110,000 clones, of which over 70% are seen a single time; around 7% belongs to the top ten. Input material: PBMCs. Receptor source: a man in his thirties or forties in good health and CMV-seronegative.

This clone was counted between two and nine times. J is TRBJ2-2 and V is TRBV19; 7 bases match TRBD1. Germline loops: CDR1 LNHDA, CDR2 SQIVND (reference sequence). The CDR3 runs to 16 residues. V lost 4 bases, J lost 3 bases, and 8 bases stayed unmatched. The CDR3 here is CASSSRQGGYTGELFF. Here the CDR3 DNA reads TGTGCCAGTAGTAGTCGACAGGGCGGGTACACCGGGGAGCTGTTTTTT.

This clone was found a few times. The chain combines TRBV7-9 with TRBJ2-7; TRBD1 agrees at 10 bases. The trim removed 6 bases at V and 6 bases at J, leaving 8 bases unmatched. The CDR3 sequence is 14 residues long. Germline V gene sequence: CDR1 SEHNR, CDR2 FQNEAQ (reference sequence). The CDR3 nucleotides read TGTGCCAGCAGTTTGACAGGGGGCGCGGCCGAGCAGTACTTC. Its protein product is CASSLTGGAAEQYF.

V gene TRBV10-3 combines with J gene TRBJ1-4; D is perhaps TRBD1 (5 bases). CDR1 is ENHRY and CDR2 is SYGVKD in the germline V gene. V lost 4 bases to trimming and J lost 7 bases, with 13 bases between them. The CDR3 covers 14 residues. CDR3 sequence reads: CAISGGGEAEKLFF. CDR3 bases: TGTGCCATCAGTGGGGGCGGAGAAGCTGAAAAACTGTTTTTT.

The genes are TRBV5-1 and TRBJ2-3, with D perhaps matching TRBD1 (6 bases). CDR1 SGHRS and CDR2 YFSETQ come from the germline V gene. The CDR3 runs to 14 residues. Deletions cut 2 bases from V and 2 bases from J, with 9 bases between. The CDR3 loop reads CASSFTGFTDTQYF. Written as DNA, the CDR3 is TGCGCCAGCAGCTTTACAGGGTTCACAGATACGCAGTATTTT.

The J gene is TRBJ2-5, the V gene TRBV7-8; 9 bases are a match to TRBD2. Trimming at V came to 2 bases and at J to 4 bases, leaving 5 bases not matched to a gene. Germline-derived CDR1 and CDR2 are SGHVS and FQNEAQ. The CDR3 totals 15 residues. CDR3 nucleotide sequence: TGTGCCAGCAGCTTAAAGGCTAGCGGGACAGAGACCCAGTACTTC. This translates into CASSLKASGTETQYF.

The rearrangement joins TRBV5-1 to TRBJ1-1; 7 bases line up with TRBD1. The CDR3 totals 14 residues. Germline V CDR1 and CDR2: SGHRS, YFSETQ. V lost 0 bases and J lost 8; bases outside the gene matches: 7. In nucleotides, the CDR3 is TGCGCCAGCAGCTTGGACACAGGGGCGATGGAAGCTTTCTTT. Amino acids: CASSLDTGAMEAFF.